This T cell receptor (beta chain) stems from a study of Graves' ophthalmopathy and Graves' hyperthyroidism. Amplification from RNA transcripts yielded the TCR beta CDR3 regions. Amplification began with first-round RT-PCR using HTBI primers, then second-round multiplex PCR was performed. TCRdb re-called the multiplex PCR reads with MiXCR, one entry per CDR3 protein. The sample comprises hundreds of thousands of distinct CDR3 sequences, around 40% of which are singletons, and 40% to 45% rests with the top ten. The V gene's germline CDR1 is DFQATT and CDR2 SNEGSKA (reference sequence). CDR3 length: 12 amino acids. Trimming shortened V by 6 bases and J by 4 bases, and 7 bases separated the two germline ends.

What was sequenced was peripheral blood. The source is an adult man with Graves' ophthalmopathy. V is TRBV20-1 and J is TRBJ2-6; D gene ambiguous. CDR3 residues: CSAKTGANVLTF. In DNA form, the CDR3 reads TGCAGTGCAAAAACAGGGGCCAACGTCCTGACTTTC.